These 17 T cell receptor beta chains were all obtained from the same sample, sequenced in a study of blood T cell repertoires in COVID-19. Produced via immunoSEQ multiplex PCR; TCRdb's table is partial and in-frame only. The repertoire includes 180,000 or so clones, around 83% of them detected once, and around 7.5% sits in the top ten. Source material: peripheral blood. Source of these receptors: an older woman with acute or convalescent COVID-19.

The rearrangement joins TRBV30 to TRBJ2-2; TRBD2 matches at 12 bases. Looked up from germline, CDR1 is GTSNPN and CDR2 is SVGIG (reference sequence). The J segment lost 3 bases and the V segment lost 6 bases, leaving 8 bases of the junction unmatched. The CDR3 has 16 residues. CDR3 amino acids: CACPGTSGLYTGELFF. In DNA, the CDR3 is TGTGCCTGCCCCGGGACTAGCGGGCTCTACACCGGGGAGCTGTTTTTT. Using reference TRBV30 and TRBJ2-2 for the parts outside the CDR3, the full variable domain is SQTIHQWPATLVQPVGSPLSLECTVEGTSNPNLYWYRQAAGRGLQLLFYSVGIGQISSEVPQNLSASRPQDRQFILSSKKLLLSDSGFYLCACPGTSGLYTGELFFGEGSRLTVL.

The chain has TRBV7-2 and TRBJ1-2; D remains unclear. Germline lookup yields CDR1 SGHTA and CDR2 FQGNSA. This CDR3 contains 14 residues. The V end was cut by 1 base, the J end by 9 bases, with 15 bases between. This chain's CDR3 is CASSLGAAGSSYTF. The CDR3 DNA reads TGTGCCAGCAGCTTAGGGGCCGCCGGTTCGAGCTACACCTTC.

The CDR3 reads CARSLAGTSFYEQYV. In DNA form, the CDR3 reads TGTGCCAGAAGCTTAGCGGGGACTAGCTTCTACGAGCAGTACGTC. The gene calls are TRBV7-5 and TRBJ2-7; TRBD2 is taken as the D call from the table, unchecked against the DNA. TRBV7-5 has pseudogene status. The CDR3 sequence is 15 residues long.

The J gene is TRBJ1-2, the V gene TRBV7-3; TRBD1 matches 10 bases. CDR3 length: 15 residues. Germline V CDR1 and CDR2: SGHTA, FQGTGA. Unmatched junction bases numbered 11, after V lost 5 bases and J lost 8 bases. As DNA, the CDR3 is TGTGCCAGCAGCCCTACCGGAGGGACAGGGGAAGGCTACACCTTC. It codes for CASSPTGGTGEGYTF.

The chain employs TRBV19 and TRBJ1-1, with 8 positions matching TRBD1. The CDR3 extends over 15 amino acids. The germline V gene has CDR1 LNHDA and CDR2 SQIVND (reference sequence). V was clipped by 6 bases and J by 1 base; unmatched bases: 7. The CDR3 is CASRPGQGGNTEAFF. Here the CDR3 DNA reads TGTGCCAGTAGGCCCGGACAGGGCGGGAACACTGAAGCTTTCTTT.

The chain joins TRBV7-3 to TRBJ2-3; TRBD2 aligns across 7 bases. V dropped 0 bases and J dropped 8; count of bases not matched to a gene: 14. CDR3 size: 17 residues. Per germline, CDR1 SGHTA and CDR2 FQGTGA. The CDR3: CASSLTGVRPSGSTQYF. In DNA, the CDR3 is TGTGCCAGCAGCTTAACGGGGGTGCGCCCTAGCGGAAGTACGCAGTATTTT. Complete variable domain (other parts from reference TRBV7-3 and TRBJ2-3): GAGVSQTPSNKVTEKGKYVELRCDPISGHTALYWYRQSLGQGPEFLIYFQGTGAADDSGLPNDRFFAVRPEGSVSTLKIQRTERGDSAVYLCASSLTGVRPSGSTQYFGPGTRLTVL.

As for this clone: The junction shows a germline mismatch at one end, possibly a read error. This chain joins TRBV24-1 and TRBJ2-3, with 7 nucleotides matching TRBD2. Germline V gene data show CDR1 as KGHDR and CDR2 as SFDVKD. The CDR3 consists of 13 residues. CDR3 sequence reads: CATSGDGRDTQYF. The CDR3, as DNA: TGTGCCACGAGTGGGGACGGGAGGGATACGCAGTATTTT.

The CDR3 loop is CASSLVEGTGEKLFF. CDR3 DNA: TGTGCCAGCAGCTTAGTGGAAGGGACTGGTGAAAAACTGTTTTTT. The chain has TRBV7-9 and TRBJ1-4; tentative D call: TRBD1 (5 bases). The CDR3 totals 15 residues. Germline V gene data show CDR1 as SEHNR and CDR2 as FQNEAQ (reference sequence). V lost 1 base, J lost 7 bases, and 13 bases lay in between.

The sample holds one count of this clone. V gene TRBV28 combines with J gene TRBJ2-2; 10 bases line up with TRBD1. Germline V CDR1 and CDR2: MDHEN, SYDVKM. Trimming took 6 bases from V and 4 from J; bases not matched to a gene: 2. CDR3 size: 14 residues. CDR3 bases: TGTGCCAGCAGCCGGACAGGGGGCACCGGGGAGCTGTTTTTT. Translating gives CASSRTGGTGELFF.

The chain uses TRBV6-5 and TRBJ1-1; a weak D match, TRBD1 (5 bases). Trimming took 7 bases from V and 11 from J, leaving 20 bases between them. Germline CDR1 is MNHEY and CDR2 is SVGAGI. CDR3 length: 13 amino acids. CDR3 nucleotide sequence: TGTGCCAGCACCACCACTGGAGCAGGGACTGCTTTCTTT. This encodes CASTTTGAGTAFF.

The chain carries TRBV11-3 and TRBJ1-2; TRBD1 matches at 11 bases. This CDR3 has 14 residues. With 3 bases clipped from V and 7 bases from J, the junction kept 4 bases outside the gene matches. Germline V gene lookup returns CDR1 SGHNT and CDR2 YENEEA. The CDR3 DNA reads TGTGCCAGCAGCTTCGGGACAGGGGGTCTTGGCTACACCTTC. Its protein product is CASSFGTGGLGYTF.

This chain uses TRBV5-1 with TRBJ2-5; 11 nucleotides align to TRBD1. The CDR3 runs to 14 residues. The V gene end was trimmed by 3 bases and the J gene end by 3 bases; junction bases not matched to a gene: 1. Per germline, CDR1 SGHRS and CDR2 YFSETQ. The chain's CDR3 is CASSWTGGKETQYF. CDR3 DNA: TGCGCCAGCAGCTGGACAGGGGGCAAAGAGACCCAGTACTTC. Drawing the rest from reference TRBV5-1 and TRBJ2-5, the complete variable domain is KAGVTQTPRYLIKTRGQQVTLSCSPISGHRSVSWYQQTPGQGLQFLFEYFSETQRNKGNFPGRFSGRQFSNSRSEMNVSTLELGDSALYLCASSWTGGKETQYFGPGTRLLVL.

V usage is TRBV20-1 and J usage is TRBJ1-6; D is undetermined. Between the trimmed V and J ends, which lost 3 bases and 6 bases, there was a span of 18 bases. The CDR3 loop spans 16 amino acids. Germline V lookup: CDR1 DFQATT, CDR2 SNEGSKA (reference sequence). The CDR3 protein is CSASRAGVPINSPLHF. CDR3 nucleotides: TGCAGTGCTAGTCGAGCGGGAGTCCCCATTAATTCACCCCTCCACTTT.

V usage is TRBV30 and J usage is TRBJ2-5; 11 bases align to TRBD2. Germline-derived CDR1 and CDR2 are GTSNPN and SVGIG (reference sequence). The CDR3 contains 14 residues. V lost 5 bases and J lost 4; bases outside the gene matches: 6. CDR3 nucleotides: TGTGCCTGGGGACTAGCGGGCGCCTTAGAGACCCAGTACTTC. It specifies CAWGLAGALETQYF.

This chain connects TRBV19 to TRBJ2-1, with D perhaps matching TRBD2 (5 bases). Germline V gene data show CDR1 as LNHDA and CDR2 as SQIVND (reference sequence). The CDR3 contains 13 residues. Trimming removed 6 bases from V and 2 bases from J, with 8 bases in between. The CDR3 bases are TGTGCCAGTAGGGAGGATCCCTACAATGAGCAGTTCTTC. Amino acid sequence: CASREDPYNEQFF.

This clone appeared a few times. The DNA for the CDR3 is TGTGCCACCAGCAGAGATCAGGGGGTGAATGAAAAACTGTTTTTT. Translation: CATSRDQGVNEKLFF. The chain has TRBV15 and TRBJ1-4; 7 positions match TRBD1. The CDR3 loop spans 15 amino acids. Trimming took 0 bases from V and 5 from J; bases not matched to a gene: 3. Germline CDR1 LNHNV, CDR2 YYDKDF (reference sequence).

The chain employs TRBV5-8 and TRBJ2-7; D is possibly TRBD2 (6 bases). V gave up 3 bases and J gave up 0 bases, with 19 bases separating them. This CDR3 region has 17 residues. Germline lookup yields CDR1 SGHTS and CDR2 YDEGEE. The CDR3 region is CASSWGVTGVPSYEQYF. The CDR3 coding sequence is TGTGCCAGCAGCTGGGGGGTAACGGGGGTCCCCTCCTACGAGCAGTACTTC.